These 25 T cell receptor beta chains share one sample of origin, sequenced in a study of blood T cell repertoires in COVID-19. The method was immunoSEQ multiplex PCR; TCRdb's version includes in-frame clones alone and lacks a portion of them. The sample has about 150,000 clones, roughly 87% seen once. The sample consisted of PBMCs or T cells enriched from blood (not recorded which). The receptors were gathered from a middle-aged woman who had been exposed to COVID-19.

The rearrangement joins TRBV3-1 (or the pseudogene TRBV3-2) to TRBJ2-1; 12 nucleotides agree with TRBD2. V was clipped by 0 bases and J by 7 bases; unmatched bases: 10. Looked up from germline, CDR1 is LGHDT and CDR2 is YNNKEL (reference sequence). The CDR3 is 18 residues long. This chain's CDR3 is CASSQDSPSGRAWNEQFF. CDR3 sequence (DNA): TGTGCCAGCAGCCAAGATTCTCCTAGCGGGAGGGCCTGGAATGAGCAGTTCTTC.

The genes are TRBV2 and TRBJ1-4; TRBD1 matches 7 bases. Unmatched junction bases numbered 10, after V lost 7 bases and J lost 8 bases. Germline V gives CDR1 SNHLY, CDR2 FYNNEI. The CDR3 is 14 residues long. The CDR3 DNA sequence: TGTGCCAGCACCCCCCAGGGGGGAGGAGAAAAACTGTTTTTT. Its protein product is CASTPQGGGEKLFF. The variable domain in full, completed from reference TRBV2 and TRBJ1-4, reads EPEVTQTPSHQVTQMGQEVILRCVPISNHLYFYWYRQILGQKVEFLVSFYNNEISEKSEIFDDQFSVERPDGSNFTLKIRSTKLEDSAMYFCASTPQGGGEKLFFGSGTQLSVL.

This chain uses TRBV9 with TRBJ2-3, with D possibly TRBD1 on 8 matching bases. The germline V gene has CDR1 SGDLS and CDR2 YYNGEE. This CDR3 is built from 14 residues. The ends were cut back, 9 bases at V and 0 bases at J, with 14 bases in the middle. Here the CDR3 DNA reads TGTGCCACCAACAGGGGGGGGAGCACAGATACGCAGTATTTT. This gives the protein CATNRGGSTDTQYF.

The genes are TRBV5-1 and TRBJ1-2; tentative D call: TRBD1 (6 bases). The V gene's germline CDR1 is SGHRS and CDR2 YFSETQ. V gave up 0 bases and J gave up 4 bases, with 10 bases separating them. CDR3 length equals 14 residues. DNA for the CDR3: TGCGCCAGCAGCTTGGAACAGGGAATCTATGGCTACACCTTC. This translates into CASSLEQGIYGYTF.

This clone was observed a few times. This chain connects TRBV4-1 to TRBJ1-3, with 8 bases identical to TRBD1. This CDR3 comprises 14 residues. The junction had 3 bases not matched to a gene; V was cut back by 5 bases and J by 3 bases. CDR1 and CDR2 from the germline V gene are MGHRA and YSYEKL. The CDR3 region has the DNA TGCGCCAGCAGCTCAGGGGGCAATGGAAACACCATATATTTT. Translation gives CASSSGGNGNTIYF.

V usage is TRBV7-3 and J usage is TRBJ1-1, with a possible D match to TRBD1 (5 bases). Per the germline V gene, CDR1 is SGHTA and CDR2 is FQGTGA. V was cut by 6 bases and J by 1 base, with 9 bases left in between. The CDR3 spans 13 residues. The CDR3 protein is CASREGPNTEAFF. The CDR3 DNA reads TGTGCCAGCAGGGAGGGGCCGAACACTGAAGCTTTCTTT.

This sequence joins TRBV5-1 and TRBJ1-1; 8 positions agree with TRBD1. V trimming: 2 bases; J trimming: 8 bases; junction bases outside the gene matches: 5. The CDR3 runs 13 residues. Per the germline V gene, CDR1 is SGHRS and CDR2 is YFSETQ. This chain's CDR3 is CASSFGQGAEAFF. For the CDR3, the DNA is TGCGCCAGCAGCTTTGGACAGGGCGCGGAAGCTTTCTTT.

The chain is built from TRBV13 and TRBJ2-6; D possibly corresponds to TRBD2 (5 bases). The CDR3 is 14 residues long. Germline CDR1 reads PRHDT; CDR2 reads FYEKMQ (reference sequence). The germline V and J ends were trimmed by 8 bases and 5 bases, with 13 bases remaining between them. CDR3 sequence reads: CASAGGHWANVLTF. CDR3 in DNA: TGTGCCAGCGCGGGCGGCCACTGGGCCAACGTCCTGACTTTC.

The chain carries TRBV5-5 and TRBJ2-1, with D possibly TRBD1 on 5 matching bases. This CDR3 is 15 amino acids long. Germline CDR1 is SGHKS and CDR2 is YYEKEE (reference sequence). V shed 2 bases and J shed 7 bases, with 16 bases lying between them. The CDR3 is CASSFRQSLGNEQFF. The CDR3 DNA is TGTGCCAGCAGCTTTCGACAGTCCTTAGGTAATGAGCAGTTCTTC.

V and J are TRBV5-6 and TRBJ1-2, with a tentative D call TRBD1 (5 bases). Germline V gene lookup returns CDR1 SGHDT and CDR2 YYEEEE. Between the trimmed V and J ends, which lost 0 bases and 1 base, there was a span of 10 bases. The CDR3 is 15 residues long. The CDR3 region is CASSLAGRDNYGYTF. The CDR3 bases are TGTGCCAGCAGCTTGGCGGGGCGGGATAACTATGGCTACACCTTC.

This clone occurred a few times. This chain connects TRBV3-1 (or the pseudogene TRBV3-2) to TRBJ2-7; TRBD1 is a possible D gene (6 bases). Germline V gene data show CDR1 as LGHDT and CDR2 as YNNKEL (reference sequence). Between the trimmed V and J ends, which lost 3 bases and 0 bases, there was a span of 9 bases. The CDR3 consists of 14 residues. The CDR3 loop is CASSHPTGSYEQYF. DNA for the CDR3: TGTGCCAGCAGCCATCCGACAGGCTCCTACGAGCAGTACTTC.

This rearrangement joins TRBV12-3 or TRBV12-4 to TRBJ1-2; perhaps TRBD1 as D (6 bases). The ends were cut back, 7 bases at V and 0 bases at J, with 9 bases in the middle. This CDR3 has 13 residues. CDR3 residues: CASNTGTNYGYTF. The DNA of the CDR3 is TGTGCCAGCAACACAGGGACTAACTATGGCTACACCTTC.

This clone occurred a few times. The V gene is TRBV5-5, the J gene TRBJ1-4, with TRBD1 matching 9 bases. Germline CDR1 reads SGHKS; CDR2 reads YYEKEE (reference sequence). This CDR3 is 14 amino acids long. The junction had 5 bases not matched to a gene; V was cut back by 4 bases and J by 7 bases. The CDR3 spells CASSLGQGSEKLFF. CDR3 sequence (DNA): TGTGCCAGCAGCCTCGGACAGGGGAGTGAAAAACTGTTTTTT.

The CDR3 DNA is TGTGCCAGCAGTTTCCAGGGGCTCCAGCCCCAGCATTTT. It codes for CASSFQGLQPQHF. V is TRBV12-3 or TRBV12-4 and J is TRBJ1-5, with a weak D call TRBD1 (6 bases). The CDR3 has 13 amino acids. Trimming cost V 3 bases and J 7 bases, with 10 bases left between them.

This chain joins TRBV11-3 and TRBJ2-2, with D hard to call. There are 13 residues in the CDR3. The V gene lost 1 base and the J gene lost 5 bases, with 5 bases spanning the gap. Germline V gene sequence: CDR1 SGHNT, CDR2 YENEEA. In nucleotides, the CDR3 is TGTGCCAGCAGCTTAGTCCCAACCGGGGAGCTGTTTTTT. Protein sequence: CASSLVPTGELFF. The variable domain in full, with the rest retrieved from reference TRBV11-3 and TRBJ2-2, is EAGVVQSPRYKIIEKKQPVAFWCNPISGHNTLYWYLQNLGQGPELLIRYENEEAVDDSQLPKDRFSAERLKGVDSTLKIQPAELGDSAVYLCASSLVPTGELFFGEGSRLTVL.

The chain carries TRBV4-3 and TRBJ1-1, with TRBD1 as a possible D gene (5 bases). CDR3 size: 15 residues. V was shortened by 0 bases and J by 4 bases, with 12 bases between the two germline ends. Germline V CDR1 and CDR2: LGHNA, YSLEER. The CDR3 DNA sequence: TGCGCCAGCAGCCAAGATGGCAGGGTGGGCACTGAAGCTTTCTTT. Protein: CASSQDGRVGTEAFF.

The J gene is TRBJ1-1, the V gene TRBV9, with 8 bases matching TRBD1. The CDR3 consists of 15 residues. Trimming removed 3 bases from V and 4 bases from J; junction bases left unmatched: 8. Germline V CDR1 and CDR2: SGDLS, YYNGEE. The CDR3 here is CASSGQTGEFTEAFF. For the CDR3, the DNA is TGTGCCAGCAGCGGTCAGACAGGGGAGTTCACTGAAGCTTTCTTT.

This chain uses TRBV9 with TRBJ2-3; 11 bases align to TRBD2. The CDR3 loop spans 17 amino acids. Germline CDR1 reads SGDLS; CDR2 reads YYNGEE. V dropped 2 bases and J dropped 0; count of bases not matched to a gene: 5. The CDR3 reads CASSVGLAAASTDTQYF. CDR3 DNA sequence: TGTGCCAGCAGCGTGGGACTAGCGGCCGCCAGCACAGATACGCAGTATTTT.

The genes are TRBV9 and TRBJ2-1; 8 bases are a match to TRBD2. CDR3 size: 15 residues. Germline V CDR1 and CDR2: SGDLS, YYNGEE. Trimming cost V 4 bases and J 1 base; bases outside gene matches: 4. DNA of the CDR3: TGTGCCAGCAGCCCCTCGGGAGGGTCCTACAATGAGCAGTTCTTC. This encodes CASSPSGGSYNEQFF.

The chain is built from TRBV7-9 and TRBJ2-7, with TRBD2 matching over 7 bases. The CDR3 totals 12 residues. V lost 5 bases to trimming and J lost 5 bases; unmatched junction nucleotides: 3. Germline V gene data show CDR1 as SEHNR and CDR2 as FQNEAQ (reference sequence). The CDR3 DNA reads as TGTGCCAGCAGCAACCGGGAGGACGAGCAGTACTTC. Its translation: CASSNREDEQYF.

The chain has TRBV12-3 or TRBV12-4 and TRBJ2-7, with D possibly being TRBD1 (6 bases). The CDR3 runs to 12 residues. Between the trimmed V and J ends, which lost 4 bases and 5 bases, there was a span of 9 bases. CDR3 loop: CASSSNRDEQYF. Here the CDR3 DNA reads TGTGCCAGCAGTTCAAACAGGGACGAGCAGTACTTC.

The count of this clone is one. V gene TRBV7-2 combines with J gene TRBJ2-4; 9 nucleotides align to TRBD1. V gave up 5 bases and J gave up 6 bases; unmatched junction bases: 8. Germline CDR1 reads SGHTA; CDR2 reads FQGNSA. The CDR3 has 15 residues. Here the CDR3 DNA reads TGTGCCAGCAGCGCCCGGGACAGGGAATCAAACATTCAGTACTTC. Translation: CASSARDRESNIQYF.

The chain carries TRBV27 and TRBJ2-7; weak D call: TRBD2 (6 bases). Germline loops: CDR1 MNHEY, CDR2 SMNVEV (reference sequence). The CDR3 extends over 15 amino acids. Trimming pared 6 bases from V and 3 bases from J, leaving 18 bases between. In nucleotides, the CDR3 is TGTGCCAGCAGGGGACTGCGGCAGGGTCGCTACGAGCAGTACTTC. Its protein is CASRGLRQGRYEQYF.

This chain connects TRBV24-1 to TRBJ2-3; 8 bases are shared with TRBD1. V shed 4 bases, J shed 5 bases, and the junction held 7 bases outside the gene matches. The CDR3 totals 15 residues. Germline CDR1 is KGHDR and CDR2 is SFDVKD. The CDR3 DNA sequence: TGTGCCACCAGTGAGAGGACAGGGACGAAAGATACGCAGTATTTT. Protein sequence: CATSERTGTKDTQYF.

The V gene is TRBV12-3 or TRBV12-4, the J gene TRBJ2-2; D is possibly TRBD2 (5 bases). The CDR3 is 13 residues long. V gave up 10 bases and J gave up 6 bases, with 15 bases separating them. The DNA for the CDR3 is TGTGCCACCCAGAGAACTAGGCCCGGGGAGCTGTTTTTT. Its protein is CATQRTRPGELFF.